These 12 T cell receptor beta chains originate from one sample sequenced in a study of blood T cells in healthy people across ages (dated by TCRdb to the mid-2010s). The library was produced with 5' RACE. The sequencing machine was an Illumina HiSeq 2500. A second PCR of about 6 to 11 cycles was run with a J-beta primer mix and a sample-barcoded 5' primer. TCRdb redid the processing of the public reads, applying fastp at Q25 and MiXCR, and retained in-frame beta chains. Every CDR3 protein is listed once, alongside the most common genes and DNA of its rows. The sample table contains nearly 800,000 distinct CDR3 sequences; only one count was recorded for roughly 50% of them. The top ten hold around 24% of the sample. The sequenced sample consisted of blood. The receptors were sampled from a man in his forties or fifties in good health.

The chain joins TRBV29-1 to TRBJ2-7; TRBD1 aligns across 9 bases. The CDR3 contains 16 residues. The V gene's germline CDR1 is SQVTM and CDR2 ANQGSEA. The trim removed 7 bases at V and 4 bases at J, leaving 17 bases unmatched. The CDR3 is CSAVARGDRVLYEQYF. CDR3 sequence (DNA): TGCAGCGCCGTTGCGAGGGGGGACAGGGTCCTATACGAGCAGTACTTC.

The V gene is TRBV14, the J gene TRBJ1-1; no firm D call. The V gene's germline CDR1 is SGHDN and CDR2 FVKESK. V was trimmed by 1 base and J by 7 bases, leaving 13 bases between them. The CDR3 runs to 14 residues. CDR3 nucleotide sequence: TGTGCCAGCAGCCAAGTAGGTCGAGACGGTGAAGCTTTCTTT. It is translated as CASSQVGRDGEAFF.

The chain combines TRBV30 with TRBJ1-5; TRBD1 agrees at 9 bases. Germline lookup yields CDR1 GTSNPN and CDR2 SVGIG (reference sequence). J was trimmed by 2 bases and V by 0 bases; bases with no gene match: 11. This CDR3 comprises 18 residues. The CDR3 loop reads CAWSVHPQGARGNQPQHF. CDR3 coding DNA: TGTGCCTGGAGTGTACATCCACAGGGGGCGCGGGGCAATCAGCCCCAGCATTTT. Supplemented by reference TRBV30 and TRBJ1-5, the full variable domain reads SQTIHQWPATLVQPVGSPLSLECTVEGTSNPNLYWYRQAAGRGLQLLFYSVGIGQISSEVPQNLSASRPQDRQFILSSKKLLLSDSGFYLCAWSVHPQGARGNQPQHFGDGTRLSIL.

The table lists this clonotype with a few counts. The CDR3 sequence is CASSYREKLFF. The DNA for the CDR3 is TGTGCCAGCAGTTACCGGGAAAAACTGTTTTTT. V usage is TRBV6-5 and J usage is TRBJ1-4; D not resolved. Trimming stripped 2 bases from V and 8 bases from J, with 3 bases between. CDR3 length equals 11 residues. Germline V CDR1 and CDR2: MNHEY, SVGAGI.

This clonotype has only a few counts. The CDR3 sequence: CASKGGRDNEQFF. The DNA for the CDR3 is TGTGCCAGCAAGGGCGGGAGGGACAATGAGCAGTTCTTC. The chain has TRBV6-4 and TRBJ2-1; 9 nucleotides line up with TRBD2. Germline V CDR1 and CDR2: MRHNA, SNTAGT. The CDR3 loop spans 13 amino acids. The ends lost 7 bases at V and 5 bases at J; junction bases unmatched: 3.

The chain combines TRBV6-2 or TRBV6-3 with TRBJ2-6; D is possibly TRBD2 (5 bases). From germline, CDR1 is MNHEY and CDR2 SVGEGT. CDR3 length: 16 residues. Trimming took 6 bases from V and 1 from J, leaving 13 bases between them. The CDR3 sequence is CASSSARTSGANVLTF. The CDR3 bases are TGTGCCAGCAGCTCAGCCCGGACTTCTGGGGCCAACGTCCTGACTTTC.

This sequence joins TRBV20-1 and TRBJ1-6; D ambiguous. The CDR3 has 15 residues. V lost 3 bases and J 6 bases, leaving 15 bases between the germline ends. Germline values: CDR1 DFQATT, CDR2 SNEGSKA (reference sequence). The CDR3: CSARSGRNLNSPLHF. The CDR3 nucleotides are TGCAGTGCTAGGAGTGGACGGAACCTTAATTCACCCCTCCACTTT.

This clonotype was observed a handful of times. CDR3 nucleotides: TGTGCCAGCAGTTCCACAGGGGTAGGAGGCACCGGGGAGCTGTTTTTT. Translation: CASSSTGVGGTGELFF. The chain carries TRBV6-5 and TRBJ2-2, with 7 bases fitting TRBD1. Per the germline V gene, CDR1 is MNHEY and CDR2 is SVGAGI. V shed 4 bases, J shed 4 bases, and the junction held 9 bases outside the gene matches. The CDR3 is 16 residues long.

J is TRBJ2-1 and V is TRBV28; 8 nucleotides line up with TRBD1. Trimming cost V 4 bases and J 3 bases; bases outside gene matches: 8. The CDR3 has 16 amino acids. Germline V lookup: CDR1 MDHEN, CDR2 SYDVKM. CDR3 amino acids: CASSSQPGGIYNEQFF. In nucleotides, the CDR3 is TGTGCCAGCAGTTCCCAACCAGGGGGCATCTACAATGAGCAGTTCTTC.

The rearrangement links TRBV29-1 to TRBJ2-7, with D perhaps matching TRBD1 (6 bases). This CDR3 spans 13 amino acids. CDR1 is SQVTM, CDR2 ANQGSEA, per germline. Trimming left V 5 bases short and J 6 bases short, with 17 bases between. The DNA for the CDR3 is TGCAGCGTTTCCGGGACAATGCCTTTCGAGCAGTACTTC. Encoded protein: CSVSGTMPFEQYF.

The chain is built from TRBV7-2 and TRBJ2-3, with 8 bases identical to TRBD2. Per the germline V gene, CDR1 is SGHTA and CDR2 is FQGNSA. This CDR3 contains 16 residues. After removal of 5 bases from V and 2 bases from J, the junction contained 9 bases not matched to a gene. The CDR3 nucleotides are TGTGCCAGCAGCCCTTGGGCGGGAGGCCTCACAGATACGCAGTATTTT. Translating it yields CASSPWAGGLTDTQYF.

V and J are TRBV12-3 or TRBV12-4 and TRBJ2-3; 9 nucleotides match TRBD1. The length of the CDR3 is 15 residues. V dropped 3 bases and J dropped 8; count of bases not matched to a gene: 9. CDR3: CASSLSARTGATQYF. CDR3 nucleotides: TGTGCCAGCAGTTTGTCTGCCCGGACAGGGGCTACGCAGTATTTT.